Following are 29 T cell receptor beta chains from one sample sequenced in a study of T cell responses to AZD1222 COVID-19 vaccine. Sequencing was performed with immunoSEQ multiplex PCR; in TCRdb, only in-frame clones are kept and a portion is missing. The data contain more than 85,000 clones, 88% of them singletons. Sequenced material: peripheral blood, taken on day 0 of AZD1222 vaccination. These receptors were collected from an adult in good health.

The rearrangement links TRBV28 to TRBJ1-2; no firm D call. Trimming pared 5 bases from V and 1 base from J, leaving 11 bases between. The CDR3 has 14 amino acids. Germline CDR1 is MDHEN and CDR2 is SYDVKM. The CDR3, as DNA: TGTGCCAGCAGTGAGCCGGGTGTTAACTATGGCTACACCTTC. It codes for CASSEPGVNYGYTF.

V and J are TRBV6-5 and TRBJ2-1, with TRBD2 matching 11 bases. Germline trimming cut 0 bases from V and 6 bases from J; bases unmatched to any gene: 4. CDR1 is MNHEY and CDR2 is SVGAGI in the germline V gene. The CDR3 is made up of 16 amino acids. CDR3 sequence (DNA): TGTGCCAGCAGTTACTCGTTAGCGGGAGGGAGCAATGAGCAGTTCTTC. Protein sequence: CASSYSLAGGSNEQFF.

The chain employs TRBV6-5 and TRBJ1-1; possible D gene TRBD1, 5 bases. Germline-derived CDR1 and CDR2 are MNHEY and SVGAGI. The ends were cut back, 2 bases at V and 7 bases at J, with 14 bases in the middle. This CDR3 comprises 14 residues. The CDR3 DNA follows: TGTGCCAGCAGTTACCGAGATGGGACGAATGAAGCTTTCTTT. Protein sequence: CASSYRDGTNEAFF.

The chain combines TRBV29-1 with TRBJ2-6; 8 nucleotides agree with TRBD1. The CDR3 is 15 residues long. Germline CDR1 and CDR2: SQVTM and ANQGSEA. V trimming: 4 bases; J trimming: 4 bases; junction bases outside the gene matches: 6. In DNA, the CDR3 is TGCAGCGTTGTTCAGGGGGCGTCGGGGGCCAACGTCCTGACTTTC. Translated: CSVVQGASGANVLTF.

The chain couples TRBV12-5 to TRBJ2-7, with 7 nucleotides matching TRBD1. The V gene end was trimmed by 7 bases and the J gene end by 2 bases; junction bases not matched to a gene: 8. This CDR3 region has 14 residues. Germline loops: CDR1 LGHNT, CDR2 FRNRAP. The CDR3 loop is CASAWDSPAYEQYF. The CDR3 DNA follows: TGTGCTAGTGCCTGGGACAGCCCAGCCTACGAGCAGTACTTC.

The chain joins TRBV28 to TRBJ2-7, with a possible D match to TRBD1 (5 bases). V was pared by 5 bases and J by 6 bases, with 17 bases between. There are 14 residues in the CDR3. Germline loops: CDR1 MDHEN, CDR2 SYDVKM. CDR3 sequence: CASSPDSRRGEQYF. The CDR3 region has the DNA TGTGCCAGCAGTCCCGACAGTAGAAGGGGCGAGCAGTACTTC.

The chain couples TRBV19 to TRBJ2-7, with 7 bases that match TRBD1. Per the germline V gene, CDR1 is LNHDA and CDR2 is SQIVND (reference sequence). The CDR3 runs to 13 residues. Losses at the gene ends were 6 bases for V and 6 bases for J; bases not matched to a gene: 8. Written as DNA, the CDR3 is TGTGCCAGTAGCTCCGGACAGGCCGGCGAGCAGTACTTC. As protein: CASSSGQAGEQYF.

The chain recombines TRBV2 with TRBJ2-3; TRBD2 matches 16 bases. The CDR3 runs to 17 residues. Germline lookup yields CDR1 SNHLY and CDR2 FYNNEI. Unmatched junction bases numbered 12, after V lost 7 bases and J lost 8 bases. CDR3 sequence (DNA): TGTGCCAGCACCTCGGGGGGACTAGCGGGAGGGCCTGGTACGCAGTATTTT. Translating it yields CASTSGGLAGGPGTQYF.

A few counts support this clone. Other DNA sequences in this sample translate to the same CDR3. This chain uses TRBV9 with TRBJ1-3, with no clear D. This CDR3 contains 15 residues. Germline values: CDR1 SGDLS, CDR2 YYNGEE. V dropped 0 bases and J dropped 1 base, with 8 bases sitting between them. The CDR3 reads CASSVDAGSGNTIYF. The DNA of the CDR3 is TGTGCCAGCAGCGTAGATGCGGGATCTGGAAACACCATATATTTT.

V is TRBV5-1 and J is TRBJ1-1; D remains unclear. The germline gives CDR1 SGHRS, CDR2 YFSETQ. There are 14 residues in the CDR3. The ends were cut back, 4 bases at V and 2 bases at J, with 12 bases in the middle. CDR3 loop: CASSPRTANTEAFF. CDR3 DNA: TGCGCCAGCAGCCCAAGGACGGCAAACACTGAAGCTTTCTTT.

The chain is built from TRBV6-1 and TRBJ1-6; 12 bases fit TRBD1. Germline V gene data show CDR1 as MNHNS and CDR2 as SASEGT. The CDR3 sequence is 18 residues long. V shed 2 bases, J shed 9 bases, and the junction held 11 bases outside the gene matches. The CDR3 sequence: CASSEWDRGLVYGSPLHF. The CDR3 DNA reads as TGTGCCAGCAGTGAATGGGACAGGGGGCTGGTATACGGTTCACCCCTCCACTTT.

This clone was counted only a few times. This chain joins TRBV5-1 and TRBJ2-5; TRBD2 aligns across 11 bases. Per the germline V gene, CDR1 is SGHRS and CDR2 is YFSETQ. With V trimmed by 1 base and J by 1 base, 0 bases remained unmatched. The CDR3 covers 15 residues. This chain's CDR3 is CASSLTSGSQETQYF. CDR3 DNA: TGCGCCAGCAGCTTGACTAGCGGGAGCCAAGAGACCCAGTACTTC.

The chain links TRBV7-9 to TRBJ1-1; 7 bases agree with TRBD1. With 4 bases clipped from V and 4 bases from J, the junction kept 3 bases outside the gene matches. CDR3 size: 13 residues. Germline V gene lookup returns CDR1 SEHNR and CDR2 FQNEAQ (reference sequence). This CDR3 reads CASSSQGGTEAFF. In DNA form, the CDR3 reads TGTGCCAGCAGCTCGCAGGGGGGCACTGAAGCTTTCTTT.

The table lists this clone with a count of one. Here the CDR3 reads CSASGASSYEQYF. The CDR3 bases are TGCAGTGCTAGTGGGGCCAGTTCCTACGAGCAGTACTTC. The chain uses TRBV20-1 and TRBJ2-7; D might be TRBD1 (5 bases). The length of the CDR3 is 13 residues. Between the trimmed V and J ends, which lost 3 bases and 1 base, there was a span of 10 bases. Germline V gene sequence: CDR1 DFQATT, CDR2 SNEGSKA (reference sequence).

The table lists this clone with a count of one. The V gene is TRBV5-1, the J gene TRBJ2-1; TRBD2 aligns across 7 bases. The CDR3 has 15 amino acids. Germline V CDR1 and CDR2: SGHRS, YFSETQ. J gave up 0 bases and V 6 bases, and 6 bases lay outside the gene matches. The CDR3 protein is CASKPSGTSYNEQFF. The CDR3 DNA follows: TGCGCCAGCAAGCCTAGCGGCACCTCCTACAATGAGCAGTTCTTC.

The chain is built from TRBV11-2 and TRBJ1-1; D perhaps matches TRBD1 (6 bases). From germline, CDR1 is SGHAT and CDR2 FQNNGV. The CDR3 totals 14 residues. The ends were cut back, 5 bases at V and 0 bases at J, with 10 bases in the middle. CDR3 amino acids: CASSHGQLNTEAFF. CDR3 coding DNA: TGTGCCAGCAGCCACGGACAGTTGAACACTGAAGCTTTCTTT.

The rearrangement links TRBV28 to TRBJ2-7, with 8 bases identical to TRBD2. This CDR3 comprises 15 residues. V lost 1 base to trimming and J lost 1 base; unmatched junction nucleotides: 3. Germline CDR1 MDHEN, CDR2 SYDVKM. The CDR3 loop reads CASSLLGTSSYEQYF. The CDR3, as DNA: TGTGCCAGCAGTTTATTAGGGACTAGTTCCTACGAGCAGTACTTC.

The chain employs TRBV28 and TRBJ2-7; D is possibly TRBD1 or TRBD2 (7 bases each). The CDR3 covers 13 residues. Germline V lookup: CDR1 MDHEN, CDR2 SYDVKM. Trimming shortened V by 8 bases and J by 1 base, and 12 bases separated the two germline ends. This CDR3 is CASDREGSYEQYF. Written as DNA, the CDR3 is TGTGCCAGCGACAGGGAGGGATCCTACGAGCAGTACTTC.

The J gene is TRBJ1-5, the V gene TRBV18; D is unresolved. Germline lookup yields CDR1 KGHSH and CDR2 LQKENI. Trimming took off 1 base at V and 3 bases at J, with 10 bases between the two ends. This CDR3 comprises 15 residues. CDR3 coding DNA: TGTGCCAGCTCACCACTAAGGGCAAACAATCAGCCCCAGCATTTT. Translation gives CASSPLRANNQPQHF.

This rearrangement joins TRBV6-5 to TRBJ2-2; D possibly corresponds to TRBD2 (7 bases). Germline V gives CDR1 MNHEY, CDR2 SVGAGI. The CDR3 sequence is 15 residues long. Between the trimmed V and J ends, which lost 5 bases and 6 bases, there was a span of 16 bases. For the CDR3, the DNA is TGTGCCAGCAGTAGGGGGGGGCAGCCCGCCGGGGAGCTGTTTTTT. Protein sequence: CASSRGGQPAGELFF.

V is TRBV2 and J is TRBJ2-5, with D possibly TRBD2 on 6 matching bases. The CDR3 runs 13 residues. V was shortened by 6 bases and J by 1 base, with 9 bases between the two germline ends. Germline V lookup: CDR1 SNHLY, CDR2 FYNNEI. The CDR3 DNA follows: TGTGCCAGCAGGAGGGAGGTCCAAGAGACCCAGTACTTC. It codes for CASRREVQETQYF.

The chain has TRBV6-5 and TRBJ1-1; D not resolved. The CDR3 has 13 amino acids. CDR1 MNHEY and CDR2 SVGAGI come from the germline V gene. V gave up 2 bases and J gave up 5 bases, with 9 bases separating them. The CDR3 is CASSYQSGTEAFF. As DNA, the CDR3 is TGTGCCAGCAGTTACCAAAGTGGAACTGAAGCTTTCTTT.

The gene calls are TRBV11-2 and TRBJ1-3; D gene unclear. V was trimmed by 4 bases and J by 3 bases, leaving 7 bases between them. Germline loops: CDR1 SGHAT, CDR2 FQNNGV. The CDR3 is 13 residues long. The CDR3 bases are TGTGCCAGCAGCTACGGGAGTGGAAACACCATATATTTT. Translated, it gives CASSYGSGNTIYF.

This clone was recorded a few times. This chain's CDR3 is CASSQGTGNTGELFF. In DNA form, the CDR3 reads TGTGCCAGCAGCCAAGGGACAGGGAACACCGGGGAGCTGTTTTTT. This sequence joins TRBV3-1 (or the pseudogene TRBV3-2) and TRBJ2-2; 7 nucleotides agree with TRBD1. The trim removed 1 base at V and 1 base at J, leaving 0 bases unmatched. The CDR3 spans 15 residues. Germline CDR1 is LGHDT and CDR2 is YNNKEL (reference sequence).

The V and J genes are TRBV29-1 and TRBJ1-5; possible D gene TRBD1, 6 bases. Germline CDR1 reads SQVTM; CDR2 reads ANQGSEA. Trimming removed 4 bases from V and 5 bases from J, with 12 bases in between. The CDR3 length is 13 residues. The CDR3 sequence: CSVVGGRDQPQHF. CDR3 nucleotide sequence: TGCAGCGTTGTGGGGGGCAGGGATCAGCCCCAGCATTTT.

The V call is TRBV19, the J call TRBJ1-5; unclear D gene. V was shortened by 0 bases and J by 10 bases, with 13 bases between the two germline ends. Germline CDR1 is LNHDA and CDR2 is SQIVND (reference sequence). The CDR3 has 14 amino acids. For the CDR3, the DNA is TGTGCCAGTAGTATAGAAGGCGATGGAGCACCCCAGCATTTT. Translating gives CASSIEGDGAPQHF.

The chain employs TRBV3-1 (or the pseudogene TRBV3-2) and TRBJ2-3; TRBD1 is a possible D gene (5 bases). Trimming pared 1 base from V and 4 bases from J, leaving 21 bases between. This CDR3 has 18 residues. CDR1 is LGHDT, CDR2 YNNKEL, per germline (reference sequence). In nucleotides, the CDR3 is TGTGCCAGCAGCCAAGTTCTTATCTTAGGGGCCACGGCAGATACGCAGTATTTT. Its protein product is CASSQVLILGATADTQYF.

The rearrangement uses TRBV6-2 or TRBV6-3 and TRBJ2-5; 7 nucleotides align to TRBD1. Trimming took 3 bases from V and 5 from J; bases not matched to a gene: 6. Germline V gene data show CDR1 as MNHEY and CDR2 as SVGEGT. The CDR3 covers 14 residues. CDR3 in amino acids: CASSYTGQRETQYF. As DNA, the CDR3 is TGTGCCAGCAGTTATACGGGACAGAGGGAGACCCAGTACTTC.

The rearrangement joins TRBV13 to TRBJ2-7; TRBD1 matches at 9 bases. Germline CDR1 reads PRHDT; CDR2 reads FYEKMQ (reference sequence). V trimming: 0 bases; J trimming: 3 bases; junction bases outside the gene matches: 0. The CDR3 runs to 14 residues. CDR3 bases: TGTGCCAGCAGCTTAGGGACAGGGGGCTACGAGCAGTACTTC. The encoded protein is CASSLGTGGYEQYF.